A single sample is the source of the 7 T cell receptor beta chains below, sequenced in a study of blood T cell repertoires in COVID-19. Libraries were prepared by immunoSEQ multiplex PCR; TCRdb keeps only in-frame clonotypes and omits some of them. The profile covers around 50,000 clones, with approximately 82% appearing a single time and roughly 5% taken by the ten largest. The sample consisted of peripheral blood. The receptors come from a human donor in a cohort sampled during active COVID-19.

The table lists this clone with a count of one. The chain combines TRBV2 with TRBJ1-5; maybe TRBD1 (6 bases). CDR3 length: 15 amino acids. Germline V gene sequence: CDR1 SNHLY, CDR2 FYNNEI. The germline V and J ends were trimmed by 4 bases and 0 bases, with 10 bases remaining between them. The chain's CDR3 is CASSAQGHSNQPQHF. CDR3 bases: TGTGCCAGCAGTGCCCAGGGACATAGCAATCAGCCCCAGCATTTT. The full variable domain, its missing parts supplied by reference TRBV2 and TRBJ1-5, is EPEVTQTPSHQVTQMGQEVILRCVPISNHLYFYWYRQILGQKVEFLVSFYNNEISEKSEIFDDQFSVERPDGSNFTLKIRSTKLEDSAMYFCASSAQGHSNQPQHFGDGTRLSIL.

The rearrangement uses TRBV30 and TRBJ1-5; TRBD1 matches at 12 bases. The CDR3 loop spans 15 amino acids. The ends lost 4 bases at V and 7 bases at J; junction bases unmatched: 8. Germline V lookup: CDR1 GTSNPN, CDR2 SVGIG (reference sequence). The CDR3 coding sequence is TGTGCCTGGACTGAGGGGACAGGGGGCGGACAGCCCCAGCATTTT. The encoded protein is CAWTEGTGGGQPQHF.

The rearrangement joins TRBV7-2 to TRBJ2-2; D gene unclear. The V gene's germline CDR1 is SGHTA and CDR2 FQGNSA. V was cut by 1 base and J by 0 bases, with 6 bases left in between. This CDR3 spans 15 amino acids. The CDR3: CASSLDRANTGELFF. The DNA of the CDR3 is TGTGCCAGCAGCTTAGATAGAGCGAACACCGGGGAGCTGTTTTTT. The full variable domain, in which reference TRBV7-2 and TRBJ2-2 provide the parts outside the CDR3, is GAGVSQSPSNKVTEKGKDVELRCDPISGHTALYWYRQSLGQGLEFLIYFQGNSAPDKSGLPSDRFSAERTGGSVSTLTIQRTQQEDSAVYLCASSLDRANTGELFFGEGSRLTVL.

This clone was seen only a few times. This rearrangement joins TRBV5-3 to TRBJ1-2, with D maybe TRBD1 (5 bases). TRBV5-3 is assigned to the ORF class and has an uncertain function. With 1 base removed from V and 4 bases from J, the gap between germline ends came to 17 bases. This CDR3 comprises 16 residues. The CDR3 protein is CARSLSRVYSGYGYTF. The CDR3 DNA follows: TGTGCCAGAAGCTTGTCCAGGGTATATTCAGGCTATGGCTACACCTTC.

The genes are TRBV9 and TRBJ1-1; D might be TRBD1 (6 bases). This CDR3 comprises 14 residues. The V end lost 0 bases, the J end lost 6 bases, and 12 bases lay between the germline ends. Looked up from germline, CDR1 is SGDLS and CDR2 is YYNGEE. The DNA of the CDR3 is TGTGCCAGCAGCGTAGACCTCACAGGGTCTGAAGCTTTCTTT. Translation: CASSVDLTGSEAFF.

The V gene is TRBV5-6, the J gene TRBJ2-5, with unresolved D. The length of the CDR3 is 14 residues. V was shortened by 0 bases and J by 0 bases, with 6 bases between the two germline ends. CDR1 SGHDT and CDR2 YYEEEE come from the germline V gene. The CDR3 sequence: CASSLVSDQETQYF. CDR3 sequence (DNA): TGTGCCAGCAGCTTGGTATCAGACCAAGAGACCCAGTACTTC.

Only one count was recorded for this clone. The rearrangement uses TRBV5-6 and TRBJ1-2, with D uncertain. V shed 6 bases and J shed 7 bases, with 19 bases lying between them. Looked up from germline, CDR1 is SGHDT and CDR2 is YYEEEE. The CDR3 runs to 14 residues. The chain's CDR3 is CASTALGRESGYTF. CDR3 nucleotides: TGTGCCAGCACCGCTTTGGGCCGGGAGTCTGGCTACACCTTC.